This T cell receptor beta chain was identified in a study of blood T cell repertoires in COVID-19. The repertoire was sequenced with immunoSEQ multiplex PCR; TCRdb's copy has only in-frame clones and lacks some. The sample yields fewer than 500,000 clones, 70% to 85% seen once. The V and J ends lost 3 bases and 4 bases, in that order; junction bases with no gene match: 4. This CDR3 contains 15 residues. From germline, CDR1 is SGDLS and CDR2 YYNGEE. The sequenced sample was peripheral blood. The rearrangement links TRBV9 to TRBJ1-6; 7 nucleotides agree with TRBD1. This receptor was obtained from a human donor with acute or convalescent COVID-19. The donor label of this sample is uncertain. The CDR3 protein is CASSAQGQYNSPLHF. Here the CDR3 DNA reads TGTGCCAGCAGCGCCCAGGGACAGTATAATTCACCCCTCCACTTT.